The next 25 T cell receptor beta chains were all read from a single sample in a study of blood T cell repertoires in COVID-19. Sequenced by immunoSEQ multiplex PCR; TCRdb stores in-frame clones only, minus some. The profile shows about 410,000 clones, around nine tenths of them singletons. Input material: peripheral blood. The source is a middle-aged woman with COVID-19, enrolled during active disease.

The V call is TRBV9, the J call TRBJ1-3; D gene uncertain. CDR1 SGDLS and CDR2 YYNGEE come from the germline V gene. The V end lost 2 bases, the J end lost 1 base, and 10 bases lay between the germline ends. The CDR3 covers 15 residues. CDR3 nucleotides: TGTGCCAGCAGCGTTTCCGTGACTTCTGGAAACACCATATATTTT. It yields the protein CASSVSVTSGNTIYF.

In its sample, this clone was seen once. This rearrangement joins TRBV27 to TRBJ2-1; 14 nucleotides line up with TRBD2. There are 18 residues in the CDR3. Germline CDR1 reads MNHEY; CDR2 reads SMNVEV (reference sequence). The V segment lost 3 bases and the J segment 8 bases; nucleotides outside the gene matches: 12. CDR3 in amino acids: CASSFELPGLAGDHEQFF. Here the CDR3 DNA reads TGTGCCAGCAGTTTCGAATTACCGGGACTAGCGGGAGACCATGAGCAGTTCTTC.

The CDR3 DNA reads as TGTGCCAGCAGTTTACAGGGGGTCGGTGAAGCTTTCTTT. Its translation: CASSLQGVGEAFF. V usage is TRBV28 and J usage is TRBJ1-1; 7 nucleotides agree with TRBD1. Looked up from germline, CDR1 is MDHEN and CDR2 is SYDVKM. This CDR3 is 13 amino acids long. With V trimmed by 2 bases and J by 7 bases, 4 bases remained unmatched.

The V call is TRBV6-5, the J call TRBJ1-3; 9 nucleotides line up with TRBD1. J lost 8 bases, V lost 5 bases, and 10 bases had no gene match. The V gene's germline CDR1 is MNHEY and CDR2 SVGAGI. This CDR3 spans 15 amino acids. The chain's CDR3 is CASSTLRTGVHTIYF. In DNA form, the CDR3 reads TGTGCCAGCAGTACCCTTAGGACAGGGGTTCACACCATATATTTT.

The gene calls are TRBV9 and TRBJ2-7, with TRBD1 matching over 7 bases. This CDR3 is built from 13 residues. Trimming at V came to 3 bases and at J to 2 bases, leaving 2 bases not matched to a gene. Germline V gene data show CDR1 as SGDLS and CDR2 as YYNGEE. CDR3 amino acids: CASSGTGTYEQYF. Here the CDR3 DNA reads TGTGCCAGCAGCGGGACAGGAACCTACGAGCAGTACTTC.

The chain uses TRBV28 and TRBJ1-2; D possibly corresponds to TRBD1 (6 bases). Germline-derived CDR1 and CDR2 are MDHEN and SYDVKM. CDR3 length: 13 amino acids. CDR3 sequence: CVSGGAGNYGYTF. CDR3 nucleotide sequence: TGTGTCTCGGGGGGGGCGGGTAACTATGGCTACACCTTC.

The chain combines TRBV28 with TRBJ2-7, with D tentatively TRBD2 (6 bases). The ends were cut back, 5 bases at V and 2 bases at J, with 10 bases in the middle. The CDR3 consists of 13 residues. Germline values: CDR1 MDHEN, CDR2 SYDVKM. The CDR3, as DNA: TGTGCCAGCAGTAGGGGCGGGGCCTACGAGCAGTACTTC. This gives the protein CASSRGGAYEQYF.

The CDR3 region is CASSYPPPAGRYNEQFF. The DNA of the CDR3 is TGTGCCAGCAGCTATCCCCCCCCGGCGGGGCGCTACAATGAGCAGTTCTTC. This chain joins TRBV5-7 and TRBJ2-1; D is possibly TRBD2 (6 bases). TRBV5-7 is an ORF for which the function is uncertain. V gave up 3 bases and J gave up 3 bases, with 19 bases separating them. CDR3 size: 17 residues.

This clone was seen a handful of times. V and J are TRBV28 and TRBJ2-2; TRBD1 aligns across 7 bases. CDR3 length equals 16 residues. Germline assignment: CDR1 MDHEN and CDR2 SYDVKM. J was trimmed by 4 bases and V by 6 bases; bases with no gene match: 11. The chain's CDR3 is CASRGTRQGSTGELFF. The CDR3 nucleotides are TGTGCCAGCAGAGGGACCAGACAGGGTTCCACCGGGGAGCTGTTTTTT. The whole variable domain, filled in from reference TRBV28 and TRBJ2-2, reads DVKVTQSSRYLVKRTGEKVFLECVQDMDHENMFWYRQDPGLGLRLIYFSYDVKMKEKGDIPEGYSVSREKKERFSLILESASTNQTSMYLCASRGTRQGSTGELFFGEGSRLTVL.

The chain joins TRBV5-1 to TRBJ2-5; D perhaps matches TRBD1 (6 bases). The germline gives CDR1 SGHRS, CDR2 YFSETQ. The V and J ends lost 1 base and 3 bases respectively, with 13 bases between them. The CDR3 runs to 15 residues. CDR3 protein: CASSLQRQEEETQYF. The CDR3 nucleotides are TGCGCCAGCAGCTTGCAGAGACAGGAAGAAGAGACCCAGTACTTC.

The chain recombines TRBV19 with TRBJ1-2; D is possibly TRBD1 (5 bases). Trimming pared 4 bases from V and 8 bases from J, leaving 14 bases between. This CDR3 has 13 residues. The germline V gene encodes CDR1 LNHDA and CDR2 SQIVND (reference sequence). This CDR3 reads CASSRSRGGGYTF. The CDR3 region has the DNA TGTGCCAGTAGTAGAAGTAGGGGCGGCGGCTACACCTTC.

The V and J genes are TRBV15 and TRBJ2-1; D unclear. The CDR3 totals 14 residues. Trimming removed 0 bases from V and 8 bases from J, with 11 bases in between. Germline V CDR1 and CDR2: LNHNV, YYDKDF (reference sequence). CDR3 DNA: TGTGCCACCAGCAGAGATGAAGGAGTAGATGAGCAGTTCTTC. Its protein product is CATSRDEGVDEQFF.

The gene calls are TRBV6-5 and TRBJ1-1; D gene uncertain. V was pared by 2 bases and J by 1 base, with 11 bases between. The CDR3 runs 15 residues. Germline loops: CDR1 MNHEY, CDR2 SVGAGI. The CDR3 here is CASSYQAPPNTEAFF. CDR3 coding DNA: TGTGCCAGCAGTTACCAGGCACCGCCGAACACTGAAGCTTTCTTT.

The V call is TRBV2, the J call TRBJ2-3; TRBD1 aligns across 7 bases. Germline CDR1 reads SNHLY; CDR2 reads FYNNEI. This CDR3 region has 13 residues. J lost 2 bases, V lost 7 bases, and 3 bases had no gene match. CDR3 nucleotide sequence: TGTGCCAGCATCCAGGGGGTCACAGATACGCAGTATTTT. This translates into CASIQGVTDTQYF.

The rearrangement uses TRBV6-6 and TRBJ1-1, with D unclear. CDR1 and CDR2 (germline): MNHNY, SVGAGI (reference sequence). The CDR3 covers 12 residues. Trimming shortened V by 2 bases and J by 10 bases, and 11 bases separated the two germline ends. CDR3 sequence reads: CASSYGEAGAFF. The CDR3 DNA sequence: TGTGCCAGCAGTTACGGCGAGGCGGGAGCTTTCTTT.

The V and J genes are TRBV10-1 and TRBJ2-7; 8 bases fit TRBD2. Germline CDR1 reads WNHNN; CDR2 reads SYGVQD (reference sequence). CDR3 length: 14 residues. V was clipped by 8 bases and J by 5 bases; unmatched bases: 11. The CDR3 here is CASGLTSDCNEQYF. CDR3 nucleotides: TGCGCCAGCGGCTTGACTAGCGACTGCAACGAGCAGTACTTC.

The chain links TRBV21-1 to TRBJ1-2. TRBV21-1 is a listed pseudogene. This CDR3 is 12 amino acids long. The CDR3: CASSKDGVGYTF. The CDR3 DNA reads as TGTGCCAGCAGCAAAGATGGAGTTGGCTACACCTTC.

The DNA of the CDR3 is TGTGCCAGCAGCTTAGCCAGGGGGGACACAAACGGCTACACCTTC. This encodes CASSLARGDTNGYTF. The gene calls are TRBV7-9 and TRBJ1-2; TRBD1 matches at 7 bases. The CDR3 runs 15 residues. Germline CDR1 is SEHNR and CDR2 is FQNEAQ (reference sequence). The V gene end was trimmed by 0 bases and the J gene end by 8 bases; junction bases not matched to a gene: 9.

This rearrangement joins TRBV5-1 to TRBJ2-1; 10 nucleotides line up with TRBD1. The germline gives CDR1 SGHRS, CDR2 YFSETQ. V lost 4 bases, J lost 0 bases, and 4 bases stayed unmatched. This CDR3 is built from 16 residues. Written as DNA, the CDR3 is TGCGCCAGCAGCCTGGGACAGGGGAACTCCTACAATGAGCAGTTCTTC. Protein product: CASSLGQGNSYNEQFF.

The rearrangement links TRBV7-6 to TRBJ2-1; a weak D match, TRBD2 (6 bases). The CDR3 runs to 15 residues. Germline V lookup: CDR1 SGHVS, CDR2 FNYEAQ. V shed 5 bases and J shed 0 bases, with 11 bases lying between them. CDR3 nucleotides: TGTGCCAGCAGCCAGGACTATAGCTCCTACAATGAGCAGTTCTTC. Translated, it gives CASSQDYSSYNEQFF.

This chain joins TRBV6-5 and TRBJ2-5; TRBD2 is a possible D gene (6 bases). Trimming cost V 7 bases and J 6 bases, with 21 bases left between them. Germline CDR1 is MNHEY and CDR2 is SVGAGI. The CDR3 extends over 15 amino acids. Here the CDR3 reads CASKSPWEARKTQYF. The CDR3 region has the DNA TGTGCCAGCAAAAGCCCTTGGGAGGCTCGGAAGACCCAGTACTTC.

J is TRBJ2-1 and V is TRBV7-8; the D gene is possibly TRBD2 (5 bases). The germline gives CDR1 SGHVS, CDR2 FQNEAQ. The CDR3 has 17 residues. V shed 1 base and J shed 4 bases, with 17 bases lying between them. The CDR3 coding sequence is TGTGCCAGCAGCTTAGACCGTCGGAGCGAGCGGTACAATGAGCAGTTCTTC. Amino acid sequence: CASSLDRRSERYNEQFF.

The chain is built from TRBV5-6 and TRBJ2-7; D possibly corresponds to TRBD1 (5 bases). The CDR3 loop spans 15 amino acids. Trimming shortened V by 0 bases and J by 2 bases, and 12 bases separated the two germline ends. CDR1 SGHDT and CDR2 YYEEEE come from the germline V gene. DNA for the CDR3: TGTGCCAGCAGCTTGGGGGTGGGCAGGGCCTACGAGCAGTACTTC. The encoded protein is CASSLGVGRAYEQYF.

This clone was seen a single time. The rearrangement joins TRBV7-3 to TRBJ1-2, with D possibly TRBD1 on 6 matching bases. With 5 bases removed from V and 8 bases from J, the gap between germline ends came to 15 bases. From germline, CDR1 is SGHTA and CDR2 FQGTGA. The CDR3 is made up of 13 amino acids. CDR3 coding DNA: TGTGCCAGCAGCCGGGGGGGCTTCGTGGGCTACACCTTC. Its translation: CASSRGGFVGYTF.

The V gene is TRBV5-1, the J gene TRBJ2-1, with 8 bases that match TRBD1. The V gene end was trimmed by 4 bases and the J gene end by 8 bases; junction bases not matched to a gene: 14. Germline CDR1 SGHRS, CDR2 YFSETQ. This CDR3 is 16 amino acids long. This CDR3 is CASSPQGVSHRYEQFF. The CDR3 DNA reads as TGCGCCAGCAGCCCACAGGGGGTCTCGCATAGGTATGAGCAGTTCTTC. The variable domain in full, with the rest retrieved from reference TRBV5-1 and TRBJ2-1, is KAGVTQTPRYLIKTRGQQVTLSCSPISGHRSVSWYQQTPGQGLQFLFEYFSETQRNKGNFPGRFSGRQFSNSRSEMNVSTLELGDSALYLCASSPQGVSHRYEQFFGPGTRLTVL.